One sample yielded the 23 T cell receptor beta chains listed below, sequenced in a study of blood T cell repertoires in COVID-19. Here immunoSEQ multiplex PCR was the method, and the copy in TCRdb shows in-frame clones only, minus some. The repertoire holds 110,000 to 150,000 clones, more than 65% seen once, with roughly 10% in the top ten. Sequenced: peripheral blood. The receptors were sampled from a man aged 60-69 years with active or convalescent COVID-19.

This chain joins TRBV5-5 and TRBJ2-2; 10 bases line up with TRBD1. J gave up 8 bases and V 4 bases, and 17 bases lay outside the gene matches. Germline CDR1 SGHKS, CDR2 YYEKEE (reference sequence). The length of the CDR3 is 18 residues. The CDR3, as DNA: TGTGCCAGCAGCCACGATGGGGCCGGGACAGGGGTCGTTGGGGAGCTGTTTTTT. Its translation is CASSHDGAGTGVVGELFF.

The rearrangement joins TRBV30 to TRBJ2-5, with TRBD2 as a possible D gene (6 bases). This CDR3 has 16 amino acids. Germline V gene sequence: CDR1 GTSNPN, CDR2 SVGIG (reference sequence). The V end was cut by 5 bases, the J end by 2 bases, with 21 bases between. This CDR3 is CAWGGGDSGLQETQYF. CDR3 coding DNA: TGTGCCTGGGGTGGCGGAGATAGCGGTCTTCAAGAGACCCAGTACTTC.

The CDR3 reads CASSRGQATQETQYF. DNA of the CDR3: TGCGCCAGCAGCCGAGGACAGGCGACCCAAGAGACCCAGTACTTC. V is TRBV5-1 and J is TRBJ2-5; TRBD1 agrees at 7 bases. In germline, CDR1 is SGHRS, CDR2 YFSETQ. The CDR3 runs 15 residues. V lost 4 bases to trimming and J lost 1 base; unmatched junction nucleotides: 7.

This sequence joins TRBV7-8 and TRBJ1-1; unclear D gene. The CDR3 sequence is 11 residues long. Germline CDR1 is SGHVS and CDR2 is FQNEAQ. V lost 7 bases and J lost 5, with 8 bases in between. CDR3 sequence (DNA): TGTGCCAGCATGGGGAGAACTGAAGCTTTCTTT. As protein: CASMGRTEAFF.

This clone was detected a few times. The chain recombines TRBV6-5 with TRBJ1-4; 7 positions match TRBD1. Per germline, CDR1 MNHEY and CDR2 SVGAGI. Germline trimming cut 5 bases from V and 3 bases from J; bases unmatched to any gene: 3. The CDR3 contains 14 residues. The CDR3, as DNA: TGTGCCAGCAGTCCTACAGGGGCTAATGAAAAACTGTTTTTT. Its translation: CASSPTGANEKLFF.

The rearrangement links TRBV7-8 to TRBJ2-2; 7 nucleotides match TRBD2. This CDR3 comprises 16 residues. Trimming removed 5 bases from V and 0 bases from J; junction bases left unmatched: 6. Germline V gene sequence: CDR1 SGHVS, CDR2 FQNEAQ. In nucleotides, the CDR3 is TGTGCCAGCAGCCCGAGACGGGGGGCGAACACCGGGGAGCTGTTTTTT. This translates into CASSPRRGANTGELFF.

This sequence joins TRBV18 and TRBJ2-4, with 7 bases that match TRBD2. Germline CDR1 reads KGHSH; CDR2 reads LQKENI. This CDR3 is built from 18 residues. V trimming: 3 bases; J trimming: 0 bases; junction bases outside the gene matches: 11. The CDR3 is CASSPPLLAGLAKNIQYF. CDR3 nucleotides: TGTGCCAGCTCACCGCCTCTTTTAGCGGGTTTAGCCAAAAACATTCAGTACTTC.

CDR3 nucleotide sequence: TGTGCCAGCAGCTTAGACGCACAGGGACGCACTGAAGCTTTCTTT. Translated: CASSLDAQGRTEAFF. The chain joins TRBV7-2 to TRBJ1-1; possibly TRBD1 for D (6 bases). Germline loops: CDR1 SGHTA, CDR2 FQGNSA. This CDR3 spans 15 amino acids. Trimming removed 1 base at V and 4 bases at J, with 13 bases between.

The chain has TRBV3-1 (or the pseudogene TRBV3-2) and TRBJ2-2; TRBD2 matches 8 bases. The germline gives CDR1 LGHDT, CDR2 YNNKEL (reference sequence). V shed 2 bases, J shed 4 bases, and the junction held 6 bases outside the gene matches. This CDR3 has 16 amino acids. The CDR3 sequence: CASSQMGSGITGELFF. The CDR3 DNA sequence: TGTGCCAGCAGCCAAATGGGTAGCGGGATCACCGGGGAGCTGTTTTTT.

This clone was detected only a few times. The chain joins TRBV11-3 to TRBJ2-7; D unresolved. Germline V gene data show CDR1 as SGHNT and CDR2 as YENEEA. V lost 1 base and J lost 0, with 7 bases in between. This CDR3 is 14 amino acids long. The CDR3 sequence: CASSLGVLSYEQYF. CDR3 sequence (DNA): TGTGCCAGCAGCTTAGGAGTCCTCTCCTACGAGCAGTACTTC.

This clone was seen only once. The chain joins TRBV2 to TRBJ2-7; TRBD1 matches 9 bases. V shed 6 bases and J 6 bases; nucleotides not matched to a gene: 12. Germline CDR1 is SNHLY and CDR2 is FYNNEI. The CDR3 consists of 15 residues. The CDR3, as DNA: TGTGCCAGCAGGACCCCGGCTGGGGACAGGGCCGAGCAGTACTTC. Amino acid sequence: CASRTPAGDRAEQYF. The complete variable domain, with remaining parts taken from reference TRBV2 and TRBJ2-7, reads EPEVTQTPSHQVTQMGQEVILRCVPISNHLYFYWYRQILGQKVEFLVSFYNNEISEKSEIFDDQFSVERPDGSNFTLKIRSTKLEDSAMYFCASRTPAGDRAEQYFGPGTRLTVT.

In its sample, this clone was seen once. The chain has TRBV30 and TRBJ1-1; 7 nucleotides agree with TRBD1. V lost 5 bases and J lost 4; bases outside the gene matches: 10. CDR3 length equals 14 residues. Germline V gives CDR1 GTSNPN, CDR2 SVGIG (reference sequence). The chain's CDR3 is CAWLQGRSATEAFF. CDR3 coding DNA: TGTGCCTGGCTACAGGGGCGCAGTGCCACTGAAGCTTTCTTT.

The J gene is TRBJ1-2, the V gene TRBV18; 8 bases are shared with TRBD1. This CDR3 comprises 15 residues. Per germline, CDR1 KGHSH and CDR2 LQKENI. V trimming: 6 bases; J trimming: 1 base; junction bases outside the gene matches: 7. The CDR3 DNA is TGTGCCAGCTCCCTACGGACAGGGAATAACTATGGCTACACCTTC. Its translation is CASSLRTGNNYGYTF.

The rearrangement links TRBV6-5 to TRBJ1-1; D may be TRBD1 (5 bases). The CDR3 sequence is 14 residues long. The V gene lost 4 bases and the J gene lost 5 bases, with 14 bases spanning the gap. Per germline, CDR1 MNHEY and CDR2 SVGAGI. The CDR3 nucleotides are TGTGCCAGCAGTTTCACGACCGGGGGGACTGAAGCTTTCTTT. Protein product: CASSFTTGGTEAFF.

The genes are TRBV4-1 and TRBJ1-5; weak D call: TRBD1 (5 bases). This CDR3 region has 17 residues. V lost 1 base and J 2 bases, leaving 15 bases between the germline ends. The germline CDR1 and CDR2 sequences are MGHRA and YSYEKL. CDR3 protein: CASSQGPAGKGNQPQHF. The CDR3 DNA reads TGCGCCAGCAGCCAAGGACCTGCAGGGAAGGGCAATCAGCCCCAGCATTTT.

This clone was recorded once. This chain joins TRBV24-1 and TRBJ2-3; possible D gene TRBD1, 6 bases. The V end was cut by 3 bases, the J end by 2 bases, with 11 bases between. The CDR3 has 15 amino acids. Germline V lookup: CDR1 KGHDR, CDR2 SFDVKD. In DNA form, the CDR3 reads TGTGCCACCAGTGATGCGGACAGTATCACAGATACGCAGTATTTT. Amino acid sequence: CATSDADSITDTQYF.

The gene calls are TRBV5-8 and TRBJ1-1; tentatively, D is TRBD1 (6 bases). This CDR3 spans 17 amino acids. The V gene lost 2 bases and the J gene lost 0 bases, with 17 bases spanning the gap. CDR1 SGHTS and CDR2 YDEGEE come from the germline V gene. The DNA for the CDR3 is TGTGCCAGCAGCTTAGATTGGGGGCGAGGACTGAACACTGAAGCTTTCTTT. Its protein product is CASSLDWGRGLNTEAFF.

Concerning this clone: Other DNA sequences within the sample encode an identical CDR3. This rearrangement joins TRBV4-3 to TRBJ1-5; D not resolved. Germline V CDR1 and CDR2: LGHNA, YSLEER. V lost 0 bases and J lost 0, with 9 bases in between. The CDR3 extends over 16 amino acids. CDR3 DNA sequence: TGCGCCAGCAGCCAAGATTTGGGAGGTAGCAATCAGCCCCAGCATTTT. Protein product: CASSQDLGGSNQPQHF.

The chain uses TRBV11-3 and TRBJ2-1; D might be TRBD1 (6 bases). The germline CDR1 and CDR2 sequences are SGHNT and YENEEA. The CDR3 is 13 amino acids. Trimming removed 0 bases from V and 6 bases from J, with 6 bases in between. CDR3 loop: CASSLDRGNEQFF. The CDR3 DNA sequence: TGTGCCAGCAGCTTAGACAGGGGCAATGAGCAGTTCTTC.

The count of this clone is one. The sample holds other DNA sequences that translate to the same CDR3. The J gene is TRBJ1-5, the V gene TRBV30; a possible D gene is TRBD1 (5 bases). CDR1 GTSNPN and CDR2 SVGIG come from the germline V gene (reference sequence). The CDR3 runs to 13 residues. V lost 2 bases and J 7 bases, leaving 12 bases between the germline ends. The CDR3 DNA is TGTGCCTGGAGTAGTAGGGGAAACCAGCCCCAGCATTTT. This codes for CAWSSRGNQPQHF.

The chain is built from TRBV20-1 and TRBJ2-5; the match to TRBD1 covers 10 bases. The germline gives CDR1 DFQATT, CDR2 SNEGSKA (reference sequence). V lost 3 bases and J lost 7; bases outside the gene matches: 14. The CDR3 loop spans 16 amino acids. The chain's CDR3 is CSASASGTGADWTQYF. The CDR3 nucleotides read TGCAGTGCTAGTGCCTCAGGGACAGGGGCCGATTGGACCCAGTACTTC.

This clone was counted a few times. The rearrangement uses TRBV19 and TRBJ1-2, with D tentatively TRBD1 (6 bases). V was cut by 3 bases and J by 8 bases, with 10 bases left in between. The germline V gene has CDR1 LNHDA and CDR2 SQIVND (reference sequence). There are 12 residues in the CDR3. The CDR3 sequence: CASSIQRGGYTF. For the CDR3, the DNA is TGTGCCAGTAGTATTCAGAGGGGGGGCTACACCTTC.

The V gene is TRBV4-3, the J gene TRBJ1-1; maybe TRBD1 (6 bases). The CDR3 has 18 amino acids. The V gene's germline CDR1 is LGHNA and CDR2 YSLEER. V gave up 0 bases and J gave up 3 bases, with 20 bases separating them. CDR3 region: CASSQESLVRGPDTEAFF. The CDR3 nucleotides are TGCGCCAGCAGCCAAGAATCGCTTGTCAGGGGCCCTGACACTGAAGCTTTCTTT.